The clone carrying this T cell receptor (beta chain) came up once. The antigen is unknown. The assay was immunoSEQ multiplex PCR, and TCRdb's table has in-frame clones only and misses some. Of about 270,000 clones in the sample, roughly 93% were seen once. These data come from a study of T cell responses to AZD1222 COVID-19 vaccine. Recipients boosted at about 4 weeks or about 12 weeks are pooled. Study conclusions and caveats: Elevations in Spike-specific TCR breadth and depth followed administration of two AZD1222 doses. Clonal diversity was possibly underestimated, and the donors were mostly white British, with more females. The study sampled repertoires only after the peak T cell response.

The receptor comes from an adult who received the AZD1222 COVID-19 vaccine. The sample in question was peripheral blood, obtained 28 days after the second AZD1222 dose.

CDR3 nucleotide sequence: TGTGCCATCAGTGAGTCGCTAGCTCGGTACGAGCAGTACTTC. Amino acid sequence: CAISESLARYEQYF. The chain employs TRBV10-3 and TRBJ2-7; possible D gene TRBD2, 5 bases. Looked up from germline, CDR1 is ENHRY and CDR2 is SYGVKD. The CDR3 loop spans 14 amino acids. The ends were cut back, 0 bases at V and 4 bases at J, with 10 bases in the middle.